Listed below are T cell receptor beta chains from one sample, sequenced in a study of metastatic and nonmetastatic thyroid tumors. TCRdb ran MiXCR on the PCR reads. The sample records 20,000 to 30,000 clones, 20% to 30% being singletons. Input material: tumor tissue. All receptors come from a male donor with papillary thyroid cancer or a benign thyroid nodule (not recorded which). Some clones in this sample may be carry-over from other donors' samples. The CDR3 runs from the conserved cysteine through the conserved F or W. A D gene is named only where the DNA matches it firmly. Size tells how often a clone was seen (once, few, many) or the class of an expanded clone, and some rows leave it out.

j_call	v_call	d_call	clone_size	cdr3_nt	cdr3_aa
TRBJ2-7	TRBV6-2/TRBV6-3	.	.	TGTGCCAGCATTTTCCCCCGAGGGACGGGGCCCTACGAGCAGTACTTC	CASIFPRGTGPYEQYF
TRBJ1-1	TRBV6-2/TRBV6-3	.	.	TGTGCCAGCAGTTACGGGGATGGGGCAGCTTTCTTT	CASSYGDGAAFF
TRBJ2-7	TRBV28	.	few	TGTGCCAGCAAAATCGTCATGCTCTCCTACGAGCAGTACTTC	CASKIVMLSYEQYF
TRBJ1-6	TRBV2	TRBD1	many	TGTGCCAGCAGTGGGGACAGCTCCTATAATTCACCCCTCCACTTT	CASSGDSSYNSPLHF
TRBJ1-6	TRBV7-9	.	.	TGTGCAAGCAGCTCCGGAACGAATTTCTCACCCCTCCACTTT	CASSSGTNFSPLHF
TRBJ1-4	TRBV5-1	.	.	TGCGCCAGCAGCACGCTGGGCGCATCTAATGACAAACTGTTTTTT	CASSTLGASNDKLFF
TRBJ2-3	TRBV27	.	.	TGTGCCAGCAGACTTATCTCGTCCTCCTGGACACACACAGATACGCAGTATTTT	CASRLISSSWTHTDTQYF
TRBJ1-1	TRBV5-1	.	many	TGCGCCAGTGGACGCGACGAGGACACTGAAGCTTTCTTT	CASGRDEDTEAFF
TRBJ2-7	TRBV4-3	TRBD2	many	TGCGCCAGCAGCCAAGCAGTAGCTAGCGGGTCCTACGAGCAGTACTTC	CASSQAVASGSYEQYF
TRBJ2-7	TRBV29-1	TRBD2	few	TGCAGCGGGCGACTAGCGAACTCCTACGAGCAGTACTTC	CSGRLANSYEQYF
TRBJ2-3	TRBV4-3	.	many	TGCGCCAGCAGCCAAGGGGGGGGACTGGGGGCCCCTAGGCAGTATTTT	CASSQGGGLGAPRQYF
TRBJ1-3	TRBV7-6	TRBD1	many	TGTGCCAGCAGCTCGTTGACAGGGTACGGAAACACCATATATTTT	CASSSLTGYGNTIYF
TRBJ2-5	TRBV6-2/TRBV6-3	.	few	TGTGCCAGCAGTTACACGGAGGAGGGGGAGACCCAGTACTTC	CASSYTEEGETQYF
TRBJ2-1	TRBV19	.	medium-sized	TGTGCCAGTATCCGACATCACCTCTCCTACAATGAGCAGTTCTTC	CASIRHHLSYNEQFF
TRBJ1-1	TRBV25-1	.	few	TGTGCCAGCAGTGAGTCCCCTGAGGGGGGAACTGAAGCTTTCTTT	CASSESPEGGTEAFF